The 12 T cell receptor beta chains in this list originate from one sample, sequenced in a study of human thymus T cells. Only in-frame clones appear in the TCRdb table, and some are missing; sequencing was by immunoSEQ multiplex PCR. Among about 46,000 clones listed, 85% to 95% were seen once. The specimen sequenced was blood. The receptor source for this set is a girl less than two years old with a congenital heart defect but otherwise immunologically healthy.

Notes on this clone: Sequence at one end of the junction differs from germline and may be a read error. The V gene is TRBV7-2, the J gene TRBJ1-2; D unresolved. Germline CDR1 and CDR2: SGHTA and FQGNSA. The CDR3 loop spans 15 amino acids. The CDR3 coding sequence is TGTGCCAGCAGTTTAGACGGGCGGGAAAACTATGGCTACACCTTC. Translating gives CASSLDGRENYGYTF.

This CDR3 reads CAWSVLEAYEQYF. CDR3 sequence (DNA): TGTGCCTGGAGTGTACTAGAGGCGTACGAGCAGTACTTC. The gene calls are TRBV30 and TRBJ2-7; D might be TRBD2 (5 bases). Trimming cost V 0 bases and J 4 bases, with 10 bases left between them. CDR3 length equals 13 residues. Germline V gives CDR1 GTSNPN, CDR2 SVGIG (reference sequence).

Points on this clone: Other DNA sequences from this sample encode an identical CDR3 as well. The rearrangement uses TRBV7-2 and TRBJ2-2, with D hard to call. The CDR3 runs to 14 residues. V was trimmed by 1 base and J by 4 bases, leaving 7 bases between them. Germline V gene sequence: CDR1 SGHTA, CDR2 FQGNSA. CDR3 nucleotide sequence: TGTGCCAGCAGCTTAGGAGGTTCCACCGGGGAGCTGTTTTTT. It codes for CASSLGGSTGELFF.

The chain employs TRBV11-2 and TRBJ2-1; no firm D call. Between the trimmed V and J ends, which lost 5 bases and 12 bases, there was a span of 11 bases. Germline CDR1 reads SGHAT; CDR2 reads FQNNGV. The CDR3 sequence is 11 residues long. The CDR3 DNA reads TGTGCCAGCAGCCCTGGGGTGGTGCAGTTCTTC. This encodes CASSPGVVQFF.

This clone was recorded once. This chain joins TRBV7-9 and TRBJ2-1, with 10 bases lining up with TRBD2. Germline values: CDR1 SEHNR, CDR2 FQNEAQ (reference sequence). This CDR3 comprises 14 residues. V lost 3 bases to trimming and J lost 6 bases; unmatched junction nucleotides: 2. CDR3 DNA sequence: TGTGCCAGCAGCTTGGTAGCGGGAGGCAATGAGCAGTTCTTC. Translated: CASSLVAGGNEQFF. Complete variable domain (other parts from reference TRBV7-9 and TRBJ2-1): DTGVSQNPRHKITKRGQNVTFRCDPISEHNRLYWYRQTLGQGPEFLTYFQNEAQLEKSRLLSDRFSAERPKGSFSTLEIQRTEQGDSAMYLCASSLVAGGNEQFFGPGTRLTVL.

This clone was seen only once. At one boundary the junction diverges from the germline segment, which might be a read error. The J gene is TRBJ2-1, the V gene TRBV5-4; D is ambiguous. The CDR3 consists of 15 residues. From germline, CDR1 is SGHNT and CDR2 YYREEE (reference sequence). Here the CDR3 DNA reads TGTGCCAGCAGTTTGGCCACTAACTCCTACAATGAGCAGTTCTTC. Its translation is CASSLATNSYNEQFF.

The CDR3 bases are TGTGCCAGCAGCCACGGGACCGCCGGGGAGCTGTTTTTT. It is translated as CASSHGTAGELFF. This rearrangement joins TRBV14 to TRBJ2-2, with D possibly being TRBD1 or TRBD2 (5 bases each). Trimming left V 3 bases short and J 6 bases short, with 8 bases between. The CDR3 consists of 13 residues. Germline CDR1 reads SGHDN; CDR2 reads FVKESK.

V and J are TRBV29-1 and TRBJ2-1; D tentatively fits TRBD1 or TRBD2 (5 bases each). Looked up from germline, CDR1 is SQVTM and CDR2 is ANQGSEA. The CDR3 is 14 amino acids. Trimming left V 4 bases short and J 1 base short, with 11 bases between. DNA for the CDR3: TGCAGCGTTGCGGGAAAGGGGTCCTACAATGAGCAGTTCTTC. This gives the protein CSVAGKGSYNEQFF.

The V and J genes are TRBV7-2 and TRBJ2-1; 7 bases map to TRBD1. CDR1 is SGHTA and CDR2 is FQGNSA in the germline V gene. CDR3 length: 16 residues. J gave up 2 bases and V 0 bases, and 4 bases lay outside the gene matches. CDR3 nucleotide sequence: TGTGCCAGCAGCTTAGCGGTCACAGGGGCCTACAATGAGCAGTTCTTC. Translated: CASSLAVTGAYNEQFF.

This sequence joins TRBV28 and TRBJ2-6, with 7 bases fitting TRBD1. CDR1 and CDR2 from the germline V gene are MDHEN and SYDVKM. This CDR3 has 17 amino acids. V lost 7 bases, J lost 0 bases, and 9 bases stayed unmatched. CDR3 sequence reads: CASTQGQDYSGANVLTF. CDR3 DNA sequence: TGTGCCAGCACCCAAGGACAGGATTACTCTGGGGCCAACGTCCTGACTTTC.

V and J are TRBV27 and TRBJ2-7; 8 positions match TRBD2. The CDR3 runs 15 residues. CDR1 and CDR2 from the germline V gene are MNHEY and SMNVEV (reference sequence). The ends lost 5 bases at V and 4 bases at J; junction bases unmatched: 10. The CDR3 here is CASSPRASGFYEQYF. The CDR3 nucleotides read TGTGCCAGCAGTCCCAGGGCTAGCGGGTTTTACGAGCAGTACTTC.

The chain couples TRBV19 to TRBJ2-2, with D perhaps matching TRBD1 (6 bases). Trimming removed 6 bases from V and 7 bases from J, with 12 bases in between. Per the germline V gene, CDR1 is LNHDA and CDR2 is SQIVND (reference sequence). This CDR3 has 13 amino acids. The CDR3, as DNA: TGTGCCAGTAGGGAACAGGGAGTCGGGGAGCTGTTTTTT. As protein: CASREQGVGELFF.